The 5 T cell receptor beta chains listed next were all sequenced from one sample in a study of cytomegalovirus exposure and HLA in healthy donors. The PCR made use of 60 Vbeta and 13 Jbeta primers. Using immunoSEQ multiplex PCR, the repertoire was profiled, and TCRdb retains in-frame clones only, with some absent. The table includes roughly 180,000 clones, 85% detected once. The specimen sequenced was PBMCs. The receptors stem from a boy aged 2-9 years in good health and CMV-seronegative.

This clone was seen once. The chain has TRBV6-5 and TRBJ1-2, with D unresolved. CDR3 length equals 14 residues. Trimming removed 4 bases from V and 8 bases from J, with 17 bases in between. Germline-derived CDR1 and CDR2 are MNHEY and SVGAGI. The CDR3 sequence is CASSSGWRGAGYTF. The CDR3 DNA reads TGTGCCAGCAGTTCGGGGTGGAGAGGAGCGGGCTACACCTTC.

This clone was seen a few times. V and J are TRBV6-5 and TRBJ1-5; tentative D call: TRBD1 (5 bases). The CDR3 covers 13 residues. Trimming took off 6 bases at V and 1 base at J, with 7 bases between the two ends. The germline gives CDR1 MNHEY, CDR2 SVGAGI. The CDR3 nucleotides read TGTGCCAGCAGCCGGGGGAGCAATCAGCCCCAGCATTTT. Translated, it gives CASSRGSNQPQHF.

The sample holds one count of this clone. The chain employs TRBV10-2 and TRBJ2-7; the D gene is possibly TRBD1 (6 bases). Between the trimmed V and J ends, which lost 0 bases and 6 bases, there was a span of 15 bases. Germline loops: CDR1 WSHSY, CDR2 SAAADI. This CDR3 spans 15 amino acids. As DNA, the CDR3 is TGCGCCAGCAGTGAGTCGACAGGTCCTTGGAGCGAGCAGTACTTC. This encodes CASSESTGPWSEQYF.

V gene TRBV30 combines with J gene TRBJ2-1, with a tentative D call TRBD1 (5 bases). CDR3 size: 13 residues. Germline CDR1 is GTSNPN and CDR2 is SVGIG (reference sequence). Trimming took off 7 bases at V and 9 bases at J, with 19 bases between the two ends. CDR3 bases: TGTGCCTTATACAGGTACACGGAGACTGAGCAGTTCTTC. Translation gives CALYRYTETEQFF.

The chain has TRBV27 and TRBJ2-1; tentatively, D is TRBD2 (6 bases). This CDR3 comprises 12 residues. Trimming pared 1 base from V and 11 bases from J, leaving 9 bases between. Germline V gives CDR1 MNHEY, CDR2 SMNVEV (reference sequence). Written as DNA, the CDR3 is TGTGCCAGCAGTTTATACGGAGGGAAGCAGTTCTTC. Its protein product is CASSLYGGKQFF.